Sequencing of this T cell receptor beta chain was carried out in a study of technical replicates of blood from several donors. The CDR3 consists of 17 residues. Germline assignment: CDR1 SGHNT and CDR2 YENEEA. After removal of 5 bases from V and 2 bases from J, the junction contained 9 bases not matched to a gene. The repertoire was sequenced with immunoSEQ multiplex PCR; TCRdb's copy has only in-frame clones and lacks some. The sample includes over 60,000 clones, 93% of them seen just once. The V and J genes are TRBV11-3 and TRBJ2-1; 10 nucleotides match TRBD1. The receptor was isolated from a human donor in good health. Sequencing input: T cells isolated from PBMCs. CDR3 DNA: TGTGCCAGCAGCAATCCACCAGGGACAGGGGCCTACAATGAGCAGTTCTTC. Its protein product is CASSNPPGTGAYNEQFF.